A single sample is the source of the 8 T cell receptor beta chains below, sequenced in a study of blood T cell repertoires in COVID-19 (dated by TCRdb to 2020 to 2021). Library generation was performed with the immunoSEQ multiplex PCR assay. TCRdb mirrors the immuneACCESS table, restricted to in-frame sequences. Some clones are absent from its copies; in checked studies, under half trace to an unresolved V gene, and the reason for the others is unknown. In all, the sample holds 65,000 to 90,000 clones, and 88% of those were seen once. The top ten constitute under 6% of the sample. The material sequenced was peripheral blood. The receptors were gathered from a human donor in a cohort sampled during active COVID-19.

V and J are TRBV4-2 and TRBJ2-2; D possibly corresponds to TRBD1 (5 bases). The CDR3 covers 14 residues. Germline loops: CDR1 LGHNA, CDR2 YNFKEQ. Trimming removed 5 bases from V and 7 bases from J, with 14 bases in between. CDR3 sequence: CASSSGPKHGELFF. Here the CDR3 DNA reads TGTGCCAGCAGCTCAGGGCCTAAGCACGGGGAGCTGTTTTTT.

The CDR3 nucleotides read TGTGCCATACGGGCTAGCGGCAACACCGGGGAGCTGTTTTTT. It codes for CAIRASGNTGELFF. The chain employs TRBV6-5 and TRBJ2-2; TRBD2 aligns across 7 bases. Germline values: CDR1 MNHEY, CDR2 SVGAGI. The CDR3 loop spans 14 amino acids. The V and J ends lost 10 bases and 2 bases, in that order; junction bases with no gene match: 7.

V and J are TRBV24-1 and TRBJ1-4; 8 nucleotides align to TRBD1. After removal of 4 bases from V and 0 bases from J, the junction contained 12 bases not matched to a gene. The CDR3 is 19 residues long. The germline CDR1 and CDR2 sequences are KGHDR and SFDVKD. The DNA of the CDR3 is TGTGCCACCAGTGACCGACAGGGGTCCTATCAAGCAACTAATGAAAAACTGTTTTTT. Protein product: CATSDRQGSYQATNEKLFF.

The chain links TRBV19 to TRBJ2-1; 9 nucleotides align to TRBD2. CDR1 and CDR2 from the germline V gene are LNHDA and SQIVND (reference sequence). V dropped 5 bases and J dropped 2; count of bases not matched to a gene: 4. This CDR3 region has 15 residues. CDR3 protein: CASSGRTSAYNEQFF. The DNA of the CDR3 is TGTGCCAGTAGTGGACGGACTAGCGCCTACAATGAGCAGTTCTTC.

This clone was recorded only once. J is TRBJ2-7 and V is TRBV28, with 8 bases fitting TRBD1. This CDR3 comprises 14 residues. Germline values: CDR1 MDHEN, CDR2 SYDVKM. The J segment lost 6 bases and the V segment lost 6 bases, leaving 10 bases of the junction unmatched. The CDR3: CASSRQGPPGEQYF. DNA of the CDR3: TGTGCCAGCAGCAGACAGGGGCCTCCGGGCGAGCAGTACTTC.

The rearrangement joins TRBV19 to TRBJ1-1; TRBD1 agrees at 8 bases. CDR3 length: 17 residues. J was trimmed by 5 bases and V by 7 bases; bases with no gene match: 18. CDR1 is LNHDA, CDR2 SQIVND, per germline (reference sequence). CDR3 bases: TGTGCCAGTACCAGATGGGGGGCAGGGGGCACGGGAACTGAAGCTTTCTTT. Protein sequence: CASTRWGAGGTGTEAFF. The variable domain in full, completed from reference TRBV19 and TRBJ1-1, reads DGGITQSPKYLFRKEGQNVTLSCEQNLNHDAMYWYRQDPGQGLRLIYYSQIVNDFQKGDIAEGYSVSREKKESFPLTVTSAQKNPTAFYLCASTRWGAGGTGTEAFFGQGTRLTVV.

The CDR3 DNA follows: TGTGCCAGCAGCCAAGATTACGAGGGCTCGGAGACCCAGTACTTC. Translating gives CASSQDYEGSETQYF. The gene calls are TRBV4-2 and TRBJ2-5, with D possibly matching TRBD2 (5 bases). V lost 0 bases, J lost 5 bases, and 13 bases lay in between. The CDR3 covers 15 residues. Germline V lookup: CDR1 LGHNA, CDR2 YNFKEQ.

The chain is built from TRBV2 and TRBJ1-1, with unresolved D. V gave up 3 bases and J gave up 6 bases, with 26 bases separating them. Germline-derived CDR1 and CDR2 are SNHLY and FYNNEI. The CDR3 totals 18 residues. The CDR3 here is CASSEPRPSLGLSAEAFF. The CDR3 nucleotides read TGTGCCAGCAGTGAGCCCAGGCCCTCGCTTGGTTTATCGGCTGAAGCTTTCTTT.